The 26 T cell receptor beta chains below all came from one sample that was sequenced in a study of molecular identifiers for immune sequencing clone quantification. From the PCR reads, TCRdb called clonotypes with MiXCR, one entry per CDR3 protein. The profile covers approximately 500,000 distinct CDR3 sequences, with over 20% appearing a single time and about 0.78% taken by the ten largest. Source material: naive CD8+ T cells from blood, with Jurkat cell RNA spiked in. As for subset: FACS-sorted CD8+CD4-CCR7+CD45RA+ naive T cells. All receptors derive from a human donor in good health. Some libraries in this study had Jurkat cell RNA spiked in.

Worth noting for this clonotype: One end of the junction does not line up with germline, which may come from a read error. This chain connects TRBV7-9 to TRBJ2-3; D remains ambiguous. The CDR3 has 12 amino acids. The germline V gene has CDR1 SEHNR and CDR2 FQNEAQ (reference sequence). CDR3 nucleotides: TGTGCCGGCAGCTTACTACCAGATACGCAGTATTTT. This sequence encodes CAGSLLPDTQYF.

V usage is TRBV7-9 and J usage is TRBJ2-7, with D unclear. The CDR3 has 13 amino acids. CDR1 and CDR2 (germline): SEHNR, FQNEAQ (reference sequence). Trimming pared 4 bases from V and 4 bases from J, leaving 11 bases between. The CDR3 loop reads CASSSLPDYEQYF. DNA for the CDR3: TGTGCCAGCAGCTCCCTACCAGATTACGAGCAGTACTTC. The full variable domain, completed using reference TRBV7-9 and TRBJ2-7, is DTGVSQNPRHKITKRGQNVTFRCDPISEHNRLYWYRQTLGQGPEFLTYFQNEAQLEKSRLLSDRFSAERPKGSFSTLEIQRTEQGDSAMYLCASSSLPDYEQYFGPGTRLTVT.

In the case of this clonotype: This may arise from a read error, as a much more abundant clone is one base away. Here the CDR3 DNA reads TGTGCCTGGAGCCCCGACGCAAACTACGAGCGGTACTTC. The encoded protein is CAWSPDANYERYF. V is TRBV30 and J is TRBJ2-7; D uncertain. Germline loops: CDR1 GTSNPN, CDR2 SVGIG (reference sequence). The CDR3 has 13 residues.

V gene TRBV11-2 combines with J gene TRBJ2-7, with no clear D. Trimming cost V 4 bases and J 9 bases, with 10 bases left between them. The length of the CDR3 is 11 residues. Germline CDR1 is SGHAT and CDR2 is FQNNGV. CDR3 DNA sequence: TGTGCCAGCAGCTCTCCTGCTGGGCAGTACTTC. Its translation is CASSSPAGQYF. Together with reference TRBV11-2 and TRBJ2-7, the CDR3 gives the full variable domain: EAGVAQSPRYKIIEKRQSVAFWCNPISGHATLYWYQQILGQGPKLLIQFQNNGVVDDSQLPKDRFSAERLKGVDSTLKIQPAKLEDSAVYLCASSSPAGQYFGPGTRLTVT.

This chain connects TRBV7-9 to TRBJ2-3, with a possible D match to TRBD2 (5 bases). This CDR3 region has 16 residues. V shed 5 bases and J shed 0 bases, with 15 bases lying between them. Looked up from germline, CDR1 is SEHNR and CDR2 is FQNEAQ (reference sequence). The CDR3: CASSALVLTSTDTQYF. The DNA of the CDR3 is TGTGCCAGCAGCGCACTAGTTCTCACAAGCACAGATACGCAGTATTTT. The full variable domain, completed using reference TRBV7-9 and TRBJ2-3, is DTGVSQNPRHKITKRGQNVTFRCDPISEHNRLYWYRQTLGQGPEFLTYFQNEAQLEKSRLLSDRFSAERPKGSFSTLEIQRTEQGDSAMYLCASSALVLTSTDTQYFGPGTRLTVL.

This clonotype was detected many times. The rearrangement links TRBV13 to TRBJ2-4; 9 bases match TRBD1. Germline CDR1 is PRHDT and CDR2 is FYEKMQ (reference sequence). The CDR3 consists of 15 residues. V shed 4 bases and J 5 bases; nucleotides not matched to a gene: 6. In nucleotides, the CDR3 is TGTGCCAGCAGCTCCAAGGGACAGGGCCAAAACATTCAGTACTTC. Residues: CASSSKGQGQNIQYF.

The chain combines TRBV5-1 with TRBJ2-7; D is unclear. The germline V and J ends were trimmed by 0 bases and 5 bases, with 18 bases remaining between them. This CDR3 contains 16 residues. Germline loops: CDR1 SGHRS, CDR2 YFSETQ. In DNA, the CDR3 is TGCGCCAGCAGCTTGGCCGTTAACGGGTTATCCAACGAGCAGTACTTC. Translated, it gives CASSLAVNGLSNEQYF.

This clonotype was detected ten times or more. The genes are TRBV7-2 and TRBJ2-7; D is uncertain. Germline CDR1 is SGHTA and CDR2 is FQGNSA. Deletions cut 5 bases from V and 2 bases from J, with 22 bases between. The CDR3 consists of 17 residues. This CDR3 is CASSPTKEFEFAYEQYF. The CDR3 nucleotides read TGTGCCAGCAGCCCCACCAAGGAGTTCGAGTTTGCCTACGAGCAGTACTTC.

This clonotype was counted ten times or more. As DNA, the CDR3 is TGTGCCAGCATTCCGGGACGGATGAGCTACGAGCAGTACTTC. Its protein is CASIPGRMSYEQYF. The chain couples TRBV6-6 to TRBJ2-7; D may correspond to TRBD1 or TRBD2 (5 bases each). V lost 7 bases and J 3 bases, leaving 16 bases between the germline ends. Germline V gives CDR1 MNHNY, CDR2 SVGAGI (reference sequence). This CDR3 is built from 14 residues.

The V call is TRBV27, the J call TRBJ2-5; 8 positions agree with TRBD1. J lost 4 bases, V lost 6 bases, and 13 bases had no gene match. The CDR3 has 16 residues. Germline values: CDR1 MNHEY, CDR2 SMNVEV (reference sequence). The CDR3 DNA reads TGTGCCAGCAGCGTGACAGGGGCGAGAGGGGCAGAGACCCAGTACTTC. Translated, it gives CASSVTGARGAETQYF.

This clonotype was seen ten or more times. The chain has TRBV2 and TRBJ2-3, with D possibly matching TRBD2 (5 bases). Germline CDR1 SNHLY, CDR2 FYNNEI. Trimming pared 5 bases from V and 0 bases from J, leaving 6 bases between. The CDR3 length is 13 residues. The CDR3 loop is CASSWTSTDTQYF. The CDR3 nucleotides are TGTGCCAGCAGTTGGACTAGCACAGATACGCAGTATTTT.

This clonotype was detected only a few times. The chain carries TRBV6-2 or TRBV6-3 and TRBJ2-1, with D possibly matching TRBD1 (5 bases). Germline assignment: CDR1 MNHEY and CDR2 SVGEGT. This CDR3 has 11 residues. Trimming removed 7 bases from V and 10 bases from J, with 11 bases in between. The CDR3: CASTGYLEQFF. The CDR3 nucleotides read TGTGCCAGCACAGGGTATTTGGAGCAGTTCTTC.

V is TRBV7-9 and J is TRBJ2-7, with D tentatively TRBD1 (6 bases). Germline CDR1 and CDR2: SEHNR and FQNEAQ (reference sequence). The CDR3 totals 13 residues. Trimming stripped 3 bases from V and 3 bases from J, with 9 bases between. The CDR3 loop is CASSFPTGYEQYF. In DNA, the CDR3 is TGTGCCAGCAGCTTCCCGACAGGCTACGAGCAGTACTTC.

Ten or more counts support this clonotype. V gene TRBV7-9 combines with J gene TRBJ1-1; no reliable D call. CDR1 SEHNR and CDR2 FQNEAQ come from the germline V gene (reference sequence). The ends were cut back, 1 base at V and 2 bases at J, with 8 bases in the middle. CDR3 length equals 14 residues. The DNA for the CDR3 is TGTGCCAGCAGCTTAGAGGCGGGCAACACTGAAGCTTTCTTT. It translates to CASSLEAGNTEAFF.

Worth noting for this clonotype: Germline is not matched at one junction end, which may reflect a read error. The chain recombines TRBV5-1 with TRBJ2-7, with no clear D. Germline values: CDR1 SGHRS, CDR2 YFSETQ. The CDR3 has 13 amino acids. CDR3 bases: TGCGCCGGCAGCTTTGCTATAAACTACGAGCAGTACTTC. Its protein is CAGSFAINYEQYF.

There are a few counts of this clonotype. The V and J genes are TRBV20-1 and TRBJ2-7, with D hard to call. Deletions cut 6 bases from V and 0 bases from J, with 12 bases between. Germline loops: CDR1 DFQATT, CDR2 SNEGSKA (reference sequence). The CDR3 spans 13 residues. The CDR3 sequence is CSARSATSYEQYF. In DNA, the CDR3 is TGCAGTGCAAGAAGTGCTACCTCCTACGAGCAGTACTTC.

In its sample, this clonotype was seen many times. The V call is TRBV6-2 or TRBV6-3, the J call TRBJ1-5; D is uncertain. V dropped 6 bases and J dropped 6 bases, with 9 bases sitting between them. The germline V gene encodes CDR1 MNHEY and CDR2 SVGEGT. The CDR3 is 12 amino acids. CDR3 in amino acids: CASSSPLQPQHF. The CDR3 nucleotides read TGTGCCAGCAGCTCTCCGCTTCAGCCCCAGCATTTT.

A note on this clonotype: Being one base from a much bigger clone, this may be a read error. The rearrangement uses TRBV2 and TRBJ1-2; 11 nucleotides match TRBD1. The V and J ends lost 6 bases and 4 bases, in that order; junction bases with no gene match: 7. CDR1 and CDR2 from the germline V gene are SNHLY and FYNNEI. This CDR3 is 15 amino acids long. The CDR3 loop reads CASRSGQGAVYGYTF. In nucleotides, the CDR3 is TGTGCCAGCAGGAGCGGACAGGGGGCAGTCTATGGCTACACCTTC.

This clonotype was recorded only once. This may be a read error: a much more frequent sequence differs by one nucleotide. The rearrangement joins TRBV2 to TRBJ1-1, with D possibly matching TRBD1 (5 bases). V was pared by 5 bases and J by 1 base, with 20 bases between. The CDR3 is 17 amino acids. Germline loops: CDR1 SNHLY, CDR2 FYNNEI. The chain's CDR3 is CASSLRAGGAANTEAFF. Written as DNA, the CDR3 is TGTGCCAGCAGTTTGAGAGCGGGGGGAGCCGCGAACACTGAAGCTTTCTTT.

This clonotype turned up a few times. The CDR3 DNA reads as TGCAGTGCCCAGAGGGACAGGGGTCAGAGTAAGGCCGGGGAGCTGTTTTTT. Translation: CSAQRDRGQSKAGELFF. V usage is TRBV20-1 and J usage is TRBJ2-2; 10 bases map to TRBD1. J lost 6 bases, V lost 6 bases, and 16 bases had no gene match. The germline V gene encodes CDR1 DFQATT and CDR2 SNEGSKA (reference sequence). CDR3 length: 17 amino acids.

This clonotype was detected ten times or more. CDR3 in amino acids: CASTAPGQGGNEQYF. The CDR3 coding sequence is TGTGCCAGCACCGCCCCCGGACAGGGAGGGAACGAGCAGTACTTC. The chain carries TRBV6-5 and TRBJ2-7; tentatively, D is TRBD1 (8 bases). The CDR3 extends over 15 amino acids. Germline V lookup: CDR1 MNHEY, CDR2 SVGAGI. V dropped 7 bases and J dropped 5 bases, with 21 bases sitting between them.

The table lists this clonotype with many counts. V gene TRBV5-1 combines with J gene TRBJ2-7; D tentatively reads TRBD1 or TRBD2 (6 bases each). This CDR3 has 14 residues. The V gene's germline CDR1 is SGHRS and CDR2 YFSETQ. V was cut by 1 base and J by 5 bases, with 13 bases left in between. The CDR3 reads CASSLPGALDEQYF. CDR3 DNA sequence: TGCGCCAGCAGCTTGCCGGGGGCATTGGACGAGCAGTACTTC.

The sample holds many counts of this clonotype. This rearrangement joins TRBV4-1 to TRBJ2-7; D remains unclear. This CDR3 contains 15 residues. V was clipped by 5 bases and J by 5 bases, with 19 bases between them. CDR1 MGHRA and CDR2 YSYEKL come from the germline V gene. The CDR3 loop is CASSESKRSADEQYF. CDR3 DNA: TGCGCCAGCAGCGAATCCAAACGCTCGGCCGACGAGCAGTACTTC.

The J gene is TRBJ2-7, the V gene TRBV4-3; 7 bases align to TRBD2. CDR3 length: 16 residues. Germline values: CDR1 LGHNA, CDR2 YSLEER. V lost 3 bases and J lost 3; bases outside the gene matches: 11. CDR3 DNA: TGCGCCAGCAGCCAGGTAACTAGCGAGCCGTTCTACGAGCAGTACTTC. It yields the protein CASSQVTSEPFYEQYF.

This clonotype was seen more than once but under ten times. The chain is built from TRBV7-9 and TRBJ2-7; 14 nucleotides align to TRBD2. Germline V lookup: CDR1 SEHNR, CDR2 FQNEAQ (reference sequence). The V segment lost 4 bases and the J segment 0 bases; nucleotides outside the gene matches: 14. The CDR3 spans 20 residues. CDR3 amino acids: CASSSTRLAGGPRSSYEQYF. DNA for the CDR3: TGTGCCAGCAGCTCCACCCGACTAGCGGGGGGGCCACGAAGCTCCTACGAGCAGTACTTC. The whole variable domain, filled in from reference TRBV7-9 and TRBJ2-7, reads DTGVSQNPRHKITKRGQNVTFRCDPISEHNRLYWYRQTLGQGPEFLTYFQNEAQLEKSRLLSDRFSAERPKGSFSTLEIQRTEQGDSAMYLCASSSTRLAGGPRSSYEQYFGPGTRLTVT.

This clonotype came up many times. V and J are TRBV15 and TRBJ2-5; 8 bases are a match to TRBD2. The length of the CDR3 is 16 residues. In germline, CDR1 is LNHNV, CDR2 YYDKDF (reference sequence). J was trimmed by 2 bases and V by 4 bases; bases with no gene match: 9. This chain's CDR3 is CATSTAGGAIQETQYF. CDR3 sequence (DNA): TGTGCCACCAGCACAGCCGGGGGGGCAATACAAGAGACCCAGTACTTC.